A single sample gave rise to the 5 T cell receptor beta chains below, sequenced in a study of response to subunit inactivated influenza vaccine. TCRdb re-called the RT-PCR reads through MiXCR, storing one row per CDR3 protein. The top ten hold around 6.5% of the sample, which has roughly 700,000 distinct CDR3 sequences, more than 11% seen once. The specimen comprised PBMCs from blood, sampled around 15 days before vaccination. All receptors come from a middle-aged man who received an inactivated influenza vaccine.

The table lists this clonotype with a few counts. This chain joins TRBV7-9 and TRBJ1-2; the D gene is possibly TRBD1 (6 bases). The CDR3 is made up of 14 amino acids. CDR1 is SEHNR and CDR2 is FQNEAQ in the germline V gene (reference sequence). The germline V and J ends were trimmed by 1 base and 5 bases, with 11 bases remaining between them. CDR3 residues: CASSLGRGWYGYTF. CDR3 DNA sequence: TGTGCCAGCAGCTTAGGCAGGGGCTGGTATGGCTACACCTTC.

This clonotype occurred a few times. V usage is TRBV7-2 and J usage is TRBJ2-7; TRBD2 agrees at 9 bases. The CDR3 runs 15 residues. Germline CDR1 and CDR2: SGHTA and FQGNSA. Unmatched junction bases numbered 6, after V lost 4 bases and J lost 2 bases. CDR3 loop: CASSSEREAPYEQYF. The DNA for the CDR3 is TGTGCCAGCAGCTCCGAGCGGGAGGCCCCCTACGAGCAGTACTTC.

This chain links TRBV12-3 or TRBV12-4 with TRBJ1-2, with D unclear. V was clipped by 2 bases and J by 0 bases, with 16 bases between them. The CDR3 contains 17 residues. The CDR3 DNA reads TGTGCCAGCAGTTTATCTGCCCGGCCAGCCACTAACTATGGCTACACCTTC. Translating gives CASSLSARPATNYGYTF.

The genes are TRBV6-2 or TRBV6-3 and TRBJ2-1; 7 bases align to TRBD2. The germline gives CDR1 MNHEY, CDR2 SVGEGT. J was trimmed by 5 bases and V by 6 bases; bases with no gene match: 10. This CDR3 spans 15 amino acids. The CDR3 loop is CASRYGGLTDNEQFF. In DNA, the CDR3 is TGTGCCAGCAGGTACGGGGGACTAACCGACAATGAGCAGTTCTTC.

A few counts support this clonotype. The genes are TRBV20-1 and TRBJ2-1; 9 positions match TRBD2. CDR3 size: 16 residues. J was trimmed by 4 bases and V by 0 bases; bases with no gene match: 7. The germline V gene encodes CDR1 DFQATT and CDR2 SNEGSKA (reference sequence). CDR3 region: CSARDLTSGLYNEQFF. CDR3 bases: TGCAGTGCTAGAGATCTGACTAGCGGTTTGTACAATGAGCAGTTCTTC.